Listed below are T cell receptor beta chains from one sample, sequenced in a study of blood T cells in healthy people across ages. Using its own MiXCR run on the 5' RACE reads, TCRdb lists one record per CDR3 protein. The repertoire consists of 550,000 to 750,000 distinct CDR3 sequences, with around 21% occurring once and the leading ten covering approximately 3.6%. Sequenced: blood. Every receptor here comes from a man in his 70s in good health. CDR3s include the opening cysteine and the closing phenylalanine or tryptophan.

V	J	CDR3
TRBV7-6	TRBJ2-1	CASSPDPGRINEQFF
TRBV27	TRBJ1-3	CASTEAPGNTIYF
TRBV7-3	TRBJ2-3	CASSLFPLAGTDTQYF
TRBV7-9	TRBJ2-5	CASSLVPQIRYQETQSF
TRBV5-1	TRBJ2-2	CASSPRVNTGELFF
TRBV20-1	TRBJ2-3	CSARPGLAGLTDTQYF
TRBV30	TRBJ1-4	CAWRPRTATNEKLFF
TRBV7-2	TRBJ2-1	CASPLSSYNEQFF
TRBV5-1	TRBJ2-3	CASSLYAGADTQYF
TRBV14	TRBJ1-2	CASSSDWTGVYGYTF
TRBV5-1	TRBJ2-7	CASSLDLTGVSYEQYF
TRBV20-1	TRBJ2-1	CSARDRSFYYNEQFF
TRBV10-3	TRBJ2-4	CAISESRTSGSWDIQYF
TRBV3-1	TRBJ2-2	CASSLSVANTGELFF
TRBV28	TRBJ2-7	CASSPALAGVEQYF
TRBV11-2	TRBJ2-2	CASTHGAGSYTGELFF
TRBV5-1	TRBJ2-5	CASSSSGTPQETQYF
TRBV20-1	TRBJ1-4	CSARVQEEKLFF
TRBV2	TRBJ2-3	CASRPGGDTQYF
TRBV20-1	TRBJ2-7	CSARGTSGPAYEQYF